The sequence of this T cell receptor (beta chain) was determined in a study of regulatory T cells in long-lasting Graves disease. Study background: Persistent Graves' disease meant over 5 years of antithyroid drugs with positive TSH receptor antibodies. The study's findings and limits: Having only a small sample size may have limited accuracy.

Stated time point: persistent/refractory GD, antithyroid drugs over 5 years with positive TRAb. Following extraction of RNA from PBMCs, that RNA was used to make the TCR library. Diagnoses of Graves' disease were made by American Thyroid Association guidelines. EDTA tubes received roughly 9 milliliters of collected peripheral blood. V was cut by 6 bases and J by 3 bases, with 14 bases left in between. CDR1 is DFQATT and CDR2 is SNEGSKA in the germline V gene (reference sequence). The CDR3 covers 13 residues. This clonotype was detected ten times or more. Its target is not known. Investigators prepared the TCR beta libraries by applying iRepertoire HTBI primers and Arm-PCR of CDR3 regions. TCRdb reprocessed the multiplex PCR reads via MiXCR and lists one record per CDR3 protein. Of a few hundred thousand distinct CDR3 sequences detected, 23% appear once; the ten largest clones hold around 24%.

The rearrangement uses TRBV20-1 and TRBJ1-2; D not certain. This material consisted of peripheral blood mononuclear cells (PBMCs), taken when the disease was refractory, from a patient treated with antithyroid drugs. The clonotype was recovered from a female donor with Graves disease. CDR3 in amino acids: CSASLGLDYGYTF. CDR3 nucleotides: TGCAGTGCCAGCCTAGGACTCGACTATGGCTACACCTTC.